This entry is about one TCR beta chain. This sample is drawn from a study of graft-versus-host responses after intestinal transplantation. For the study at large: Tacrolimus plus steroids were given to all recipients for around three years, preceded by anti-thymocyte globulin induction.

The table came from immunoSEQ multiplex PCR; TCRdb's copy has only in-frame clones and leaves some out. Among around 10,000 clones listed, 80% to 95% were seen once. This specimen was PBMCs, taken approximately 10 weeks after transplant. This receptor was obtained from a human patient who received an intestinal transplant, so some T cells may come from the graft donor.

The chain's CDR3 is CASSTLRGVKNYGYTF. The CDR3 DNA reads as TGTGCCAGTAGTACCCTAAGAGGGGTAAAGAACTATGGCTACACCTTC. The chain couples TRBV19 to TRBJ1-2; D is perhaps TRBD1 (5 bases). V lost 4 bases and J 2 bases, leaving 17 bases between the germline ends. CDR3 length: 16 residues. Germline CDR1 is LNHDA and CDR2 is SQIVND (reference sequence).